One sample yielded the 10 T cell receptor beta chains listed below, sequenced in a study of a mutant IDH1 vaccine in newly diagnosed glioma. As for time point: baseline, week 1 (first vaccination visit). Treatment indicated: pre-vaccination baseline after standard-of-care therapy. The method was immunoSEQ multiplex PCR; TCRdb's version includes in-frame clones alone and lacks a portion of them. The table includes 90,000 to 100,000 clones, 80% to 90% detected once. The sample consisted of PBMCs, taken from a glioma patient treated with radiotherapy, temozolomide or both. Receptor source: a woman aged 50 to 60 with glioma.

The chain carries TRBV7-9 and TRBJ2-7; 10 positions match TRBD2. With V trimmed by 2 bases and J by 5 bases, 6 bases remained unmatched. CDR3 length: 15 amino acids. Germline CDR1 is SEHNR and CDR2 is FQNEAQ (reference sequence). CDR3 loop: CASSLISGRFHEQYF. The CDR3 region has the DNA TGTGCCAGCAGCTTAATTAGCGGGAGGTTCCACGAGCAGTACTTC.

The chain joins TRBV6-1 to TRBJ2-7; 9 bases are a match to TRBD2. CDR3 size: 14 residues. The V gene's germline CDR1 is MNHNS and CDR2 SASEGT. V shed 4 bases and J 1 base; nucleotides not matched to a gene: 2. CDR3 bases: TGTGCCAGCAGTGTTGGACTAGCGTCCTACGAGCAGTACTTC. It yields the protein CASSVGLASYEQYF.

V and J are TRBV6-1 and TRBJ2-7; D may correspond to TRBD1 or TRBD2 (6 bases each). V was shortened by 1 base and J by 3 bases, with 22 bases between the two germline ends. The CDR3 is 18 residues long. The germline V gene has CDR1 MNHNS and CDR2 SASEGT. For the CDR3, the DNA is TGTGCCAGCAGTGAAGGGGTGGAGGGGGGCTTTAACAGCTACGAGCAGTACTTC. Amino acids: CASSEGVEGGFNSYEQYF.

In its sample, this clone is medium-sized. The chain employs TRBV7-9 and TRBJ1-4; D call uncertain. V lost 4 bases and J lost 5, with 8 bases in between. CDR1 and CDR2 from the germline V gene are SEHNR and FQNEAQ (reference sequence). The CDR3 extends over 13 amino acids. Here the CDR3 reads CASSSVGNEKLFF. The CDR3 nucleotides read TGTGCCAGCAGCTCCGTAGGGAATGAAAAACTGTTTTTT.

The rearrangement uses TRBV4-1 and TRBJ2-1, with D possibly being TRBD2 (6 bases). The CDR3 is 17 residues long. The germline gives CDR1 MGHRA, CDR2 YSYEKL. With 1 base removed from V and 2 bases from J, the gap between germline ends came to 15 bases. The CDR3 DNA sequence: TGCGCCAGCAGCCAAGGGGCCCCCAGCGGGCCCTACAATGAGCAGTTCTTC. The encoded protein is CASSQGAPSGPYNEQFF.

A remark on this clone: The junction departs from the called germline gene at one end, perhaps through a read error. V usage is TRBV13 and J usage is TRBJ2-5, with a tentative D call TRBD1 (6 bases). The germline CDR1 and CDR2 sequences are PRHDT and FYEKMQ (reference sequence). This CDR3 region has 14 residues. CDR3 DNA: TGTGCCAGCAGCCTAGGGGGACCCCAAGAGACCCAGTACTTC. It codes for CASSLGGPQETQYF.

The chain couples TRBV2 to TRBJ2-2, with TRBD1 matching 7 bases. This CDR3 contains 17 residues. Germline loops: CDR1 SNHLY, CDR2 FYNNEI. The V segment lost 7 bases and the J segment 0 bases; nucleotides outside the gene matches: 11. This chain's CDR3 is CASTERGQGANTGELFF. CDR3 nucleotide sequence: TGTGCCAGCACCGAAAGGGGGCAGGGGGCGAACACCGGGGAGCTGTTTTTT.

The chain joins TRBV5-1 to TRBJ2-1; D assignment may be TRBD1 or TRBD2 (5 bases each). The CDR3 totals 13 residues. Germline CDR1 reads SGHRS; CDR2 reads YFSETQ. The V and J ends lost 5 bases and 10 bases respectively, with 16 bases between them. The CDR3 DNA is TGCGCCAGCAGTCCGGACGGGGCGGGCGAGCAGTTCTTC. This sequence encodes CASSPDGAGEQFF.

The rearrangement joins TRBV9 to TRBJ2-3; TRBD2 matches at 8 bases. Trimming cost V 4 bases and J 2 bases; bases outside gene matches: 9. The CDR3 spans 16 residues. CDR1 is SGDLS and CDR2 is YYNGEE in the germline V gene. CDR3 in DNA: TGTGCCAGCAGCCCCCGTGGTAGCGGGAACACAGATACGCAGTATTTT. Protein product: CASSPRGSGNTDTQYF. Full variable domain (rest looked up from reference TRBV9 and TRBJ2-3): DSGVTQTPKHLITATGQRVTLRCSPRSGDLSVYWYQQSLDQGLQFLIQYYNGEERAKGNILERFSAQQFPDLHSELNLSSLELGDSALYFCASSPRGSGNTDTQYFGPGTRLTVL.

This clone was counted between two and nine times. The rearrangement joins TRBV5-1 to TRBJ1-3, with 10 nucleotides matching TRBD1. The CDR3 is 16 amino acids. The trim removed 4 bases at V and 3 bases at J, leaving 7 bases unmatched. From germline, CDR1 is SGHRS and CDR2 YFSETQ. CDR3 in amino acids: CASSGGTGVFGNTIYF. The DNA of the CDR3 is TGCGCCAGCAGCGGAGGGACAGGGGTGTTTGGAAACACCATATATTTT.